Listed here are 19 T cell receptor beta chains from one sample, sequenced in a study of blood T cell repertoires in COVID-19. The data were produced by immunoSEQ multiplex PCR, yet TCRdb's version contains in-frame clones alone and is incomplete. This sample has some 240,000 clones, with around 83% found just once. Sequencing used peripheral blood. All receptors derive from a woman in her 40s who had recovered from COVID-19.

The gene calls are TRBV19 and TRBJ2-1, with 7 bases identical to TRBD2. Per germline, CDR1 LNHDA and CDR2 SQIVND (reference sequence). The V segment lost 3 bases and the J segment 0 bases; nucleotides outside the gene matches: 8. The CDR3 sequence is 17 residues long. As DNA, the CDR3 is TGTGCCAGTAGTATGGTGGGGCGGGGGAGCTCCTACAATGAGCAGTTCTTC. Its protein product is CASSMVGRGSSYNEQFF.

The V and J genes are TRBV11-2 and TRBJ2-1, with TRBD1 identical over 7 bases. J was trimmed by 7 bases and V by 5 bases; bases with no gene match: 11. CDR1 and CDR2 from the germline V gene are SGHAT and FQNNGV. CDR3 length equals 15 residues. The CDR3 sequence: CASSPYGQTGNEQFF. CDR3 nucleotide sequence: TGTGCCAGCAGCCCTTACGGACAGACAGGGAATGAGCAGTTCTTC.

V gene TRBV11-3 combines with J gene TRBJ1-3, with TRBD1 as a possible D gene (6 bases). Germline CDR1 is SGHNT and CDR2 is YENEEA. The CDR3 runs 15 residues. The germline V and J ends were trimmed by 3 bases and 2 bases, with 11 bases remaining between them. CDR3: CASSFSRGAGNTIYF. The CDR3 DNA reads as TGTGCCAGCAGCTTCAGCAGGGGAGCTGGAAACACCATATATTTT.

This chain uses TRBV4-1 with TRBJ1-5, with no clear D. The germline V gene has CDR1 MGHRA and CDR2 YSYEKL. The CDR3 runs 16 residues. Trimming pared 2 bases from V and 2 bases from J, leaving 13 bases between. The CDR3 sequence: CASSQYLREGNQPQHF. CDR3 sequence (DNA): TGCGCCAGCAGCCAATATTTACGGGAGGGCAATCAGCCCCAGCATTTT.

This clone was found once. This chain joins TRBV11-2 and TRBJ2-5; D possibly corresponds to TRBD1 (6 bases). Trimming took off 5 bases at V and 7 bases at J, with 14 bases between the two ends. Germline CDR1 SGHAT, CDR2 FQNNGV. The CDR3 loop spans 13 amino acids. CDR3 region: CASSRDIQWTQYF. In nucleotides, the CDR3 is TGTGCCAGCAGCCGGGACATTCAATGGACCCAGTACTTC.

This chain uses TRBV11-2 with TRBJ2-1; 11 bases agree with TRBD1. Germline loops: CDR1 SGHAT, CDR2 FQNNGV. This CDR3 region has 15 residues. V lost 6 bases to trimming and J lost 3 bases; unmatched junction nucleotides: 4. The CDR3 coding sequence is TGTGCCAGCAGGTCGGGACAGGGGGTCTACAATGAGCAGTTCTTC. Its translation is CASRSGQGVYNEQFF.

The rearrangement links TRBV6-5 to TRBJ2-1, with 7 bases lining up with TRBD1. V lost 5 bases and J lost 4; bases outside the gene matches: 8. The CDR3 length is 15 residues. Looked up from germline, CDR1 is MNHEY and CDR2 is SVGAGI. The DNA of the CDR3 is TGTGCCAGCAGTCCCCGGACAGGAAAATACAATGAGCAGTTCTTC. It translates to CASSPRTGKYNEQFF.

The chain has TRBV2 and TRBJ2-1; D might be TRBD2 (5 bases). V shed 2 bases and J shed 3 bases, with 23 bases lying between them. The length of the CDR3 is 19 residues. Germline V lookup: CDR1 SNHLY, CDR2 FYNNEI. DNA for the CDR3: TGTGCCAGCAGTGAATTTTTCGCCCGGGAAATACGCTTCTACAATGAGCAGTTCTTC. Translation gives CASSEFFAREIRFYNEQFF.

The chain has TRBV3-1 (or the pseudogene TRBV3-2) and TRBJ1-6; perhaps TRBD1 as D (5 bases). The germline V gene has CDR1 LGHDT and CDR2 YNNKEL (reference sequence). The length of the CDR3 is 14 residues. V lost 4 bases to trimming and J lost 10 bases, with 14 bases between them. This CDR3 is CASSPTAIESPLHF. CDR3 DNA: TGTGCCAGCAGCCCGACAGCAATCGAATCACCCCTCCACTTT.

This clone showed up many times. The V call is TRBV15, the J call TRBJ1-5; 8 bases are a match to TRBD1. In germline, CDR1 is LNHNV, CDR2 YYDKDF (reference sequence). The CDR3 sequence is 15 residues long. The V gene end was trimmed by 0 bases and the J gene end by 7 bases; junction bases not matched to a gene: 5. The CDR3, as DNA: TGTGCCACCAGCAGAGAGGGGACAGGTTGGCAGCCCCAGCATTTT. Protein product: CATSREGTGWQPQHF.

J is TRBJ2-7 and V is TRBV5-1; TRBD2 matches 8 bases. There are 15 residues in the CDR3. CDR1 and CDR2 (germline): SGHRS, YFSETQ. The J segment lost 2 bases and the V segment lost 2 bases, leaving 6 bases of the junction unmatched. CDR3 sequence (DNA): TGCGCCAGCAGCTTTCCGGGACTAGAAACCTACGAGCAGTACTTC. This codes for CASSFPGLETYEQYF.

V usage is TRBV5-4 and J usage is TRBJ1-2, with D perhaps TRBD1 (5 bases). CDR1 is SGHNT, CDR2 YYREEE, per germline (reference sequence). The V gene lost 0 bases and the J gene lost 4 bases, with 13 bases spanning the gap. This CDR3 comprises 15 residues. The CDR3 here is CASSLAAGKGYGYTF. The CDR3 coding sequence is TGTGCCAGCAGCTTGGCCGCAGGGAAAGGCTATGGCTACACCTTC.

The chain's CDR3 is CASTADRVYGYTF. CDR3 DNA sequence: TGTGCCAGCACCGCCGACAGGGTCTATGGCTACACCTTC. This sequence joins TRBV6-5 and TRBJ1-2; the match to TRBD1 covers 7 bases. V trimming: 7 bases; J trimming: 4 bases; junction bases outside the gene matches: 6. Germline CDR1 and CDR2: MNHEY and SVGAGI. The CDR3 runs to 13 residues.

The J gene is TRBJ1-4, the V gene TRBV7-2, with D hard to call. The V gene lost 1 base and the J gene lost 0 bases, with 12 bases spanning the gap. The CDR3 covers 17 residues. Germline lookup yields CDR1 SGHTA and CDR2 FQGNSA. As DNA, the CDR3 is TGTGCCAGCAGCTTAGGAGGTGGCGGTGCAACTAATGAAAAACTGTTTTTT. The encoded protein is CASSLGGGGATNEKLFF.

The chain couples TRBV28 to TRBJ1-5, with unresolved D. Germline V CDR1 and CDR2: MDHEN, SYDVKM. The CDR3 is 13 amino acids. V shed 7 bases and J shed 7 bases, with 14 bases lying between them. DNA for the CDR3: TGTGCCAGCACAACGAGGGTACGACAGCCCCAGCATTTT. Translated: CASTTRVRQPQHF.

V is TRBV30 and J is TRBJ2-2; no definite D call. The V and J ends lost 2 bases and 5 bases respectively, with 12 bases between them. Germline V lookup: CDR1 GTSNPN, CDR2 SVGIG (reference sequence). The CDR3 runs to 14 residues. The chain's CDR3 is CAWSFTSGTGELFF. CDR3 sequence (DNA): TGTGCCTGGAGTTTTACTTCGGGTACCGGGGAGCTGTTTTTT.

This chain connects TRBV9 to TRBJ1-2; unclear D gene. The CDR3 loop spans 14 amino acids. Between the trimmed V and J ends, which lost 0 bases and 4 bases, there was a span of 10 bases. Germline CDR1 is SGDLS and CDR2 is YYNGEE. The CDR3 sequence: CASSVDHVSYGYTF. Here the CDR3 DNA reads TGTGCCAGCAGCGTAGATCATGTGAGCTATGGCTACACCTTC.

The V call is TRBV10-1, the J call TRBJ2-4; 13 bases match TRBD2. The CDR3 consists of 20 residues. From germline, CDR1 is WNHNN and CDR2 SYGVQD (reference sequence). J gave up 1 base and V 0 bases, and 9 bases lay outside the gene matches. This CDR3 reads CASSESTITSGGAAKNIQYF. The CDR3 nucleotides are TGCGCCAGCAGTGAGTCGACTATAACTAGCGGGGGGGCTGCCAAAAACATTCAGTACTTC.

The DNA of the CDR3 is TGCAGCGTGCATACAGGGGCGGCTGGGGGGCCCCAGCATTTT. It is translated as CSVHTGAAGGPQHF. V gene TRBV29-1 combines with J gene TRBJ1-5, with 7 bases matching TRBD1. V shed 6 bases, J shed 9 bases, and the junction held 14 bases outside the gene matches. Germline V lookup: CDR1 SQVTM, CDR2 ANQGSEA. The CDR3 runs to 14 residues.